The next 30 T cell receptor beta chains were all read from a single sample in a study of long-term antiretroviral therapy in people with HIV. Researchers ran immunoSEQ v3.0 at survey level. The assay was immunoSEQ multiplex PCR, and TCRdb's table has in-frame clones only and misses some. The sample shows about 25,000 clones, about 86% of them seen only once. The specimen comprised unsorted PBMCs, sampled 1.9 years after starting antiretroviral therapy. The receptors derive from a woman in her twenties or thirties with HIV.

Only one count was recorded for this clone. The CDR3 DNA follows: TGTGCCAGCAGCGAAGCGGGCGAGCAGTTCTTC. This codes for CASSEAGEQFF. The rearrangement joins TRBV7-9 to TRBJ2-1, with a possible D match to TRBD2 (6 bases). This CDR3 comprises 11 residues. Trimming cost V 5 bases and J 10 bases, with 9 bases left between them. Germline CDR1 and CDR2: SEHNR and FQNEAQ (reference sequence).

The chain joins TRBV11-2 to TRBJ2-3; the D gene is possibly TRBD2 (5 bases). Trimming left V 9 bases short and J 2 bases short, with 15 bases between. CDR1 is SGHAT, CDR2 FQNNGV, per germline. This CDR3 has 14 amino acids. CDR3 region: CASERTRTTDTQYF. CDR3 nucleotides: TGTGCCAGTGAAAGAACTAGAACCACAGATACGCAGTATTTT.

The chain recombines TRBV5-1 with TRBJ2-5; D remains unclear. Germline CDR1 SGHRS, CDR2 YFSETQ. Trimming cost V 4 bases and J 2 bases, with 3 bases left between them. The CDR3 has 11 residues. The CDR3 sequence is CASSLQETQYF. CDR3 nucleotide sequence: TGCGCCAGCAGCCTACAAGAGACCCAGTACTTC.

V is TRBV5-4 and J is TRBJ2-5; possibly TRBD1 or TRBD2 for D (5 bases each). The CDR3 runs 14 residues. Germline CDR1 and CDR2: SGHNT and YYREEE (reference sequence). Trimming left V 1 base short and J 7 bases short, with 14 bases between. The CDR3 protein is CASSLTGTERTQYF. As DNA, the CDR3 is TGTGCCAGCAGCTTGACGGGGACCGAACGGACCCAGTACTTC.

V usage is TRBV6-5 and J usage is TRBJ1-2; D may be TRBD1 (5 bases). Between the trimmed V and J ends, which lost 0 bases and 8 bases, there was a span of 10 bases. The germline V gene has CDR1 MNHEY and CDR2 SVGAGI. This CDR3 contains 13 residues. The CDR3 DNA sequence: TGTGCCAGCAGTTACTCGAGCAGGGACGGCTACACCTTC. Translating gives CASSYSSRDGYTF.

The DNA for the CDR3 is TGTGCCAGCTCACGGGCCGGGGGCTCCTACAATGAGCAGTTCTTC. It translates to CASSRAGGSYNEQFF. V is TRBV18 and J is TRBJ2-1, with a tentative D call TRBD2 (6 bases). This CDR3 is 15 amino acids long. Germline CDR1 and CDR2: KGHSH and LQKENI. V gave up 4 bases and J gave up 0 bases, with 10 bases separating them.

J is TRBJ2-5 and V is TRBV15; possibly TRBD2 for D (6 bases). The CDR3 sequence is 13 residues long. Germline V gene lookup returns CDR1 LNHNV and CDR2 YYDKDF (reference sequence). The V end lost 9 bases, the J end lost 5 bases, and 16 bases lay between the germline ends. The DNA of the CDR3 is TGTGCCACTGCGGCGGGGCCGGGGGAGACCCAGTACTTC. Amino acid sequence: CATAAGPGETQYF.

The chain combines TRBV19 with TRBJ2-7, with 9 bases matching TRBD2. The CDR3 has 15 amino acids. The V segment lost 3 bases and the J segment 3 bases; nucleotides outside the gene matches: 6. Germline V gene lookup returns CDR1 LNHDA and CDR2 SQIVND (reference sequence). The CDR3 loop reads CASSMGLAGIYEQYV. CDR3 coding DNA: TGTGCCAGTAGTATGGGGCTAGCGGGGATCTACGAGCAGTACGTC.

The CDR3 DNA is TGTGCCAGCAGGATTGGCGTGACAGGGCAGGAGACCCAGTACTTC. Translated: CASRIGVTGQETQYF. This rearrangement joins TRBV6-5 to TRBJ2-5; TRBD1 aligns across 7 bases. J gave up 5 bases and V 6 bases, and 12 bases lay outside the gene matches. CDR1 and CDR2 from the germline V gene are MNHEY and SVGAGI. The CDR3 is made up of 15 amino acids.

The table lists this clone with a count of one. The rearrangement joins TRBV29-1 to TRBJ2-5; weak D call: TRBD2 (5 bases). This CDR3 has 13 residues. V lost 2 bases, J lost 5 bases, and 12 bases lay in between. The germline V gene has CDR1 SQVTM and CDR2 ANQGSEA. This CDR3 is CSVELLGGETQYF. CDR3 in DNA: TGCAGCGTTGAACTTTTGGGCGGGGAGACCCAGTACTTC.

As concerns this clone: The junction shows a germline mismatch at one end, possibly a read error. The chain joins TRBV11-2 to TRBJ2-1; weak D call: TRBD2 (6 bases). The CDR3 has 15 residues. Germline V gene lookup returns CDR1 SGHAT and CDR2 FQNNGV. The CDR3 sequence is CASSLDREFGNEQFF. The CDR3 bases are TGTGCCAGCAGCCTAGACCGGGAGTTTGGCAATGAGCAGTTCTTC.

This sequence joins TRBV7-9 and TRBJ2-3; TRBD2 agrees at 10 bases. The germline gives CDR1 SEHNR, CDR2 FQNEAQ (reference sequence). The CDR3 spans 18 residues. V gave up 5 bases and J gave up 5 bases; unmatched junction bases: 16. The CDR3 loop reads CASSPPPTIAGGKDTQYF. CDR3 sequence (DNA): TGTGCCAGCAGCCCGCCCCCCACAATAGCGGGGGGAAAAGATACGCAGTATTTT. The full variable domain, rest sourced from reference TRBV7-9 and TRBJ2-3, is DTGVSQNPRHKITKRGQNVTFRCDPISEHNRLYWYRQTLGQGPEFLTYFQNEAQLEKSRLLSDRFSAERPKGSFSTLEIQRTEQGDSAMYLCASSPPPTIAGGKDTQYFGPGTRLTVL.

The chain links TRBV6-5 to TRBJ1-1; D unresolved. The CDR3 is 15 amino acids. Trimming stripped 0 bases from V and 1 base from J, with 9 bases between. Germline CDR1 reads MNHEY; CDR2 reads SVGAGI. The CDR3 coding sequence is TGTGCCAGCAGTTACTCGATCCGGCGGAACACTGAAGCTTTCTTT. It specifies CASSYSIRRNTEAFF.

The V call is TRBV7-3, the J call TRBJ2-3; possible D gene TRBD2, 6 bases. V was cut by 1 base and J by 4 bases, with 12 bases left in between. CDR1 is SGHTA, CDR2 FQGTGA, per germline. CDR3 length: 15 amino acids. CDR3 sequence reads: CASSLNVGGADTQYF. CDR3 DNA: TGTGCCAGCAGCTTAAACGTCGGCGGGGCAGATACGCAGTATTTT.

The rearrangement uses TRBV27 and TRBJ2-1, with 11 nucleotides matching TRBD2. V shed 5 bases, J shed 3 bases, and the junction held 3 bases outside the gene matches. From germline, CDR1 is MNHEY and CDR2 SMNVEV (reference sequence). There are 15 residues in the CDR3. CDR3 sequence reads: CASSLGTSGYNEQFF. CDR3 coding DNA: TGTGCCAGCAGTCTAGGGACTAGCGGCTACAATGAGCAGTTCTTC.

DNA for the CDR3: TGTGCCAGTAGAGCCGGGGGACAGCGGTCTCTCTATGGCTACACCTTC. Translation: CASRAGGQRSLYGYTF. The chain combines TRBV19 with TRBJ1-2; 7 positions match TRBD1. This CDR3 is 16 amino acids long. CDR1 and CDR2 from the germline V gene are LNHDA and SQIVND (reference sequence). J lost 4 bases, V lost 6 bases, and 14 bases had no gene match. The entire variable domain, with the rest obtained from reference TRBV19 and TRBJ1-2, is as follows: DGGITQSPKYLFRKEGQNVTLSCEQNLNHDAMYWYRQDPGQGLRLIYYSQIVNDFQKGDIAEGYSVSREKKESFPLTVTSAQKNPTAFYLCASRAGGQRSLYGYTFGSGTRLTVV.

V gene TRBV6-1 combines with J gene TRBJ2-3; D is undetermined. Germline CDR1 MNHNS, CDR2 SASEGT. Deletions cut 2 bases from V and 6 bases from J, with 9 bases between. This CDR3 is 13 amino acids long. The CDR3 bases are TGTGCCAGCAGTGAAAGGGCGCGGGATACGCAGTATTTT. This codes for CASSERARDTQYF.

The chain uses TRBV30 and TRBJ1-4; weak D call: TRBD1 (5 bases). CDR1 GTSNPN and CDR2 SVGIG come from the germline V gene (reference sequence). Trimming removed 3 bases at V and 3 bases at J, with 8 bases between. The CDR3 length is 13 residues. The CDR3 is CAWSQGSNEKLFF. CDR3 DNA: TGTGCCTGGAGCCAGGGATCTAATGAAAAACTGTTTTTT.

The chain carries TRBV6-6 and TRBJ2-1; D possibly uses TRBD1 or TRBD2 (6 bases each). Germline V gives CDR1 MNHNY, CDR2 SVGAGI (reference sequence). The CDR3 loop spans 14 amino acids. Deletions cut 2 bases from V and 9 bases from J, with 14 bases between. Here the CDR3 DNA reads TGTGCCAGCAGTTACCAACCCGGGGGCGGTGAGCAGTTCTTC. Translating gives CASSYQPGGGEQFF.

V is TRBV19 and J is TRBJ1-2; D may be TRBD1 (6 bases). The germline V gene encodes CDR1 LNHDA and CDR2 SQIVND (reference sequence). The CDR3 is 14 amino acids. Trimming pared 4 bases from V and 8 bases from J, leaving 17 bases between. The CDR3 nucleotides are TGTGCCAGTAGTACCCGGACAGTACACCTAGGCTACACCTTC. Translating gives CASSTRTVHLGYTF.

The chain employs TRBV15 and TRBJ2-5; D is undetermined. Germline CDR1 is LNHNV and CDR2 is YYDKDF (reference sequence). The V and J ends lost 2 bases and 2 bases respectively, with 21 bases between them. The CDR3 extends over 18 amino acids. CDR3 in amino acids: CATSRLRVSTAIQETQYF. CDR3 nucleotide sequence: TGTGCCACCAGCAGACTCCGGGTTTCGACTGCGATTCAAGAGACCCAGTACTTC.

This clone was seen more than once but under ten times. This chain joins TRBV6-1 and TRBJ1-6; 9 nucleotides match TRBD1. The CDR3 has 14 amino acids. Germline CDR1 is MNHNS and CDR2 is SASEGT. J lost 9 bases, V lost 4 bases, and 4 bases had no gene match. CDR3 sequence (DNA): TGTGCCAGCAGTGGACAGGGGGAAGGTTCACCCCTCCACTTT. Encoded protein: CASSGQGEGSPLHF.

The gene calls are TRBV2 and TRBJ1-1, with TRBD1 as a possible D gene (5 bases). V lost 6 bases to trimming and J lost 1 base, with 9 bases between them. CDR1 and CDR2 from the germline V gene are SNHLY and FYNNEI. The CDR3 covers 13 residues. The CDR3 sequence: CASRTVANTEAFF. The CDR3 coding sequence is TGTGCCAGCAGGACAGTCGCGAACACTGAAGCTTTCTTT.

This chain uses TRBV6-6 with TRBJ2-1; 9 positions match TRBD1. The V segment lost 4 bases and the J segment 8 bases; nucleotides outside the gene matches: 6. This CDR3 is 14 amino acids long. The V gene's germline CDR1 is MNHNY and CDR2 SVGAGI (reference sequence). The CDR3 DNA reads as TGTGCCAGCAGTTCGTGGACAGGGGTGCATGAGCAGTTCTTC. It codes for CASSSWTGVHEQFF.

This chain connects TRBV7-2 to TRBJ1-3; 7 nucleotides agree with TRBD1. CDR1 is SGHTA, CDR2 FQGNSA, per germline. There are 16 residues in the CDR3. J lost 4 bases, V lost 4 bases, and 10 bases had no gene match. The CDR3 nucleotides are TGTGCCAGCAGCTCTTCCGACAGGGTGAGAGGAAACACCATATATTTT. This sequence encodes CASSSSDRVRGNTIYF.

The chain employs TRBV2 and TRBJ1-2; 9 bases are shared with TRBD1. The CDR3 is made up of 13 amino acids. From germline, CDR1 is SNHLY and CDR2 FYNNEI. DNA of the CDR3: TGTGCGTGCCCCCCGACAGGGGGAAATGGCTACACCTTC. It translates to CACPPTGGNGYTF.

The CDR3 nucleotides read TGTGCCAGTAGTACCTCAGGAGGGGGAAATCAGCCCCAGCATTTT. Protein: CASSTSGGGNQPQHF. The chain uses TRBV19 and TRBJ1-5, with a possible D match to TRBD1 (6 bases). The length of the CDR3 is 15 residues. The germline V and J ends were trimmed by 4 bases and 4 bases, with 14 bases remaining between them. From germline, CDR1 is LNHDA and CDR2 SQIVND (reference sequence).

The CDR3 DNA reads as TGTGCCAGCAGTGAAGTCCGGACAGGGGTAGGTGGCTACACCTTC. Translating it yields CASSEVRTGVGGYTF. The rearrangement joins TRBV6-1 to TRBJ1-2; 9 nucleotides align to TRBD1. Germline values: CDR1 MNHNS, CDR2 SASEGT. V lost 1 base to trimming and J lost 7 bases; unmatched junction nucleotides: 7. This CDR3 contains 15 residues.

The CDR3 DNA follows: TGCGCCAGCAGCTTGGCTGGGGAGACCCAGTACTTC. Translation: CASSLAGETQYF. V and J are TRBV5-1 and TRBJ2-5; D not certain. Germline assignment: CDR1 SGHRS and CDR2 YFSETQ. V lost 0 bases, J lost 5 bases, and 5 bases lay in between. The CDR3 is 12 amino acids.

CDR3 protein: CASSPTGQPQHF. In DNA, the CDR3 is TGTGCCAGCAGCCCGACAGGGCAGCCCCAGCATTTT. V usage is TRBV14 and J usage is TRBJ1-5, with 7 bases aligning to TRBD1. Unmatched junction bases numbered 1, after V lost 4 bases and J lost 7 bases. CDR1 SGHDN and CDR2 FVKESK come from the germline V gene. The CDR3 contains 12 residues.